The entry below gives a single T cell receptor (beta chain) sequence along with its context. Its antigen remains unidentified. No base-level quality is on record; no much larger clone is a single base apart. The data were obtained in a study of Ad26.COV2.S vaccination and SARS-CoV-2 variants (dated by TCRdb to about 2021). Some background on the complete study: Vaccine-arm donors were drawn from COV1001, a multicentre, randomized, double-blind, placebo-controlled phase I-IIa trial of Ad26.COV2.S in healthy adults. Sequencing of the TCRbeta repertoire served to evaluate the specificity and breadth of SARS-CoV-2-reactive T cell receptors following Ad26.COV2.S vaccination. Participants in the trial were split at random into five groups of five each, receiving low-dose or high-dose Ad26.COV2.S once or twice, or else placebo on both occasions. Ad26.COV2.S was administered intramuscularly at 5 x 10^10 or 1 x 10^11 viral particles, either as a single shot or as two shots given 56 days apart. Investigators remained blinded to trial group allocation during experiments and outcome assessment. A total of around 32 samples were included in the TCR-sequenced set, comprising about 20 Ad26.COV2.S vaccine recipients, 5 placebo recipients and 8 SARS-CoV-2 convalescent individuals.

The sample's treatment or condition label, in plain terms: some 20 received Ad26.COV2.S at low or high dose, single or two shots; 5 received placebo; per-sample allocation not given. Repertoires of vaccine and placebo recipients were sequenced from samples taken on day 63 after the first injection. In Cohort 1b, 25 to 30 adults aged 18-55 years were enrolled at a single site in Boston, USA, between 29 July and 7 August 2020. Ad26.COV2.S consisted of a replication-incompetent adenovirus type 26 vector by which a prefusion-stabilized SARS-CoV-2 spike protein from the original Wuhan strain was expressed. The immunoSEQ Assay was used to sequence TCRbeta CDR3 regions. After extraction, genomic DNA underwent amplification by bias-controlled multiplex PCR, followed by high-throughput sequencing. The source study handled its data this way. To quantify the absolute abundance of every unique TCRbeta CDR3 region, sequences were collapsed and filtered. T cell fraction was estimated by normalizing TCRbeta template counts to usable DNA, which was measured by amplifying reference genes present in all nucleated cells. Repertoire TCRs were annotated as SARS-CoV-2-specific when V gene, CDR3 amino acid sequence and J gene were exactly matched to a known reactive TCR set. The reference SARS-CoV-2 TCR set came from MIRA and was filtered for enrichment in COVID-19-positive ImmuneCODE repertoires, removing public or cross-reactive TCRs. Using the MIRA antigens, annotated TCRs were further analysed by specific ORF or by position within an ORF. Breadth was defined as the number of annotated unique rearrangements divided by the total number of unique productive rearrangements, and depth was defined as the summed frequency of the annotated unique rearrangements. Two-sided Wilcoxon rank-sum tests were applied when comparing TCR breadth between groups. Held by TCRdb, this immuneACCESS table contains in-frame sequences only and omits some clones. Under half of the omission traces to an unresolved V gene where checked; the cause of the rest is unknown. The DNA was the basis for D and trimming; V, J and clone size are from that table. This sample is represented by about 350,000 clones; about nine tenths of them were singletons. The top ten clonotypes cover approximately 5.9% of the sample.

Study-wide findings and limitations: The study was not powered for comparison of responses between vaccine doses or regimens. Spike-specific TCR breadth was higher in Ad26.COV2.S recipients than in placebo recipients (P = 0.0014). It was noted by the authors that total T cell responses may have been underestimated by the TCR breadth and depth analyses. After vaccination, spike-specific CD8+ and CD4+ T cell responses were reported to show substantial breadth. Vaccine and placebo recipients had similar non-spike TCR breadth, a finding consistent with the vaccine containing only spike.

Sequencing was performed on peripheral blood, taken in a trial of Ad26.COV2.S vaccine versus placebo. The TCR originated in a person between 18 and 65 years old who received the Ad26.COV2.S COVID-19 vaccine or a placebo.

The DNA is TGCGCCAGCAGTCCGGACAGGGTAGGCGAGCAGTACTTC. This translates into CASSPDRVGEQYF. The rearranged chain carries TRBV4-1 and TRBJ2-7, and 8 junctional nucleotides match TRBD1. In the germline V gene, CDR1 corresponds to MGHRA and CDR2 to YSYEKL. Compared with germline, V lacks 6 bases and J lacks 6 bases; bases without a gene match: 7. Including the terminal cysteine and phenylalanine, the CDR3 comprises 13 residues. This entry keeps only the CDR3 DNA: 39 bases, framed from base 1.